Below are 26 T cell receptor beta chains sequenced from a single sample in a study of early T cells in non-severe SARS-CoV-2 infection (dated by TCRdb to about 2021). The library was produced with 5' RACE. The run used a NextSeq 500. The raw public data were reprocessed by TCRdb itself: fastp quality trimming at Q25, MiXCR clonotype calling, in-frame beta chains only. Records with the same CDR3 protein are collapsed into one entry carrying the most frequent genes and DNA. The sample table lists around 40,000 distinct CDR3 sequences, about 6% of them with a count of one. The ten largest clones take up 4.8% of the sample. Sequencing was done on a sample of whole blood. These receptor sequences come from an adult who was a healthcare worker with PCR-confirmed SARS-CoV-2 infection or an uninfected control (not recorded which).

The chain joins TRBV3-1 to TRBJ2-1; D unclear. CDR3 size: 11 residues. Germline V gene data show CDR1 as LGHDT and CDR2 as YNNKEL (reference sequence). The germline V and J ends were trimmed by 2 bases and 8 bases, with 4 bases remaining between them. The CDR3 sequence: CASSQTYEQFF. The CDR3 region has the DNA TGTGCCAGCAGCCAAACTTATGAGCAGTTCTTC.

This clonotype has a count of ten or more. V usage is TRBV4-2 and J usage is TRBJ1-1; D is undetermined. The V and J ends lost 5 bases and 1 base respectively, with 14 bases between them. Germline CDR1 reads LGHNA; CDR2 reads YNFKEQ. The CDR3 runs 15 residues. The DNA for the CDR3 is TGTGCCAGCAGCAGACGGGGAGAGCCGAACACTGAAGCTTTCTTT. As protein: CASSRRGEPNTEAFF.

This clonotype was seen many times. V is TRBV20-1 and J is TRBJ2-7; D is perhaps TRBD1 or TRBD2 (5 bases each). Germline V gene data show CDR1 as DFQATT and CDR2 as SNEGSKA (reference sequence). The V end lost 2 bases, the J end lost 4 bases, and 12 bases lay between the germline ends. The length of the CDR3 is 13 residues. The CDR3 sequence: CSARLRDPYEQYF. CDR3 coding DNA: TGCAGTGCTAGACTACGGGACCCGTACGAGCAGTACTTC.

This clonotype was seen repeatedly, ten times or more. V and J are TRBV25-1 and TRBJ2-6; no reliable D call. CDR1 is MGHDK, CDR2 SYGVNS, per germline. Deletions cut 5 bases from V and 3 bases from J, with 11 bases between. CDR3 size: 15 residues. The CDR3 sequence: CASSPPLGGANVLTF. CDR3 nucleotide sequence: TGTGCCAGCAGTCCCCCCCTGGGTGGGGCCAACGTCCTGACTTTC. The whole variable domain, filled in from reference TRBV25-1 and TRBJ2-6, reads EADIYQTPRYLVIGTGKKITLECSQTMGHDKMYWYQQDPGMELHLIHYSYGVNSTEKGDLSSESTVSRIRTEHFPLTLESARPSHTSQYLCASSPPLGGANVLTFGAGSRLTVL.

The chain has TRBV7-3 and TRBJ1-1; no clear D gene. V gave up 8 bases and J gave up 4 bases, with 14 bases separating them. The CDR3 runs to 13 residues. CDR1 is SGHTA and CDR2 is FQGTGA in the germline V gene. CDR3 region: CASGEMRGTEAFF. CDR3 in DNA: TGTGCCAGCGGGGAGATGAGAGGCACTGAAGCTTTCTTT.

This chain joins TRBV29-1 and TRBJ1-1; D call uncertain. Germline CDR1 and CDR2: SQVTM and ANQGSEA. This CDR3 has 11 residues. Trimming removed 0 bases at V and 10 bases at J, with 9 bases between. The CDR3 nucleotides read TGCAGCGTTGAAGAGAATTTGGGAGCTTTCTTT. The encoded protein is CSVEENLGAFF.

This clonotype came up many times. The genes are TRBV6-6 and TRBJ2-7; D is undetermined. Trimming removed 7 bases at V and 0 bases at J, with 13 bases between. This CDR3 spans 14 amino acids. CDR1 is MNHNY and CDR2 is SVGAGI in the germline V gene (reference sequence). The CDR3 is CASTKAPVSYEQYF. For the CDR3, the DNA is TGTGCCAGCACAAAGGCCCCGGTCTCCTACGAGCAGTACTTC.

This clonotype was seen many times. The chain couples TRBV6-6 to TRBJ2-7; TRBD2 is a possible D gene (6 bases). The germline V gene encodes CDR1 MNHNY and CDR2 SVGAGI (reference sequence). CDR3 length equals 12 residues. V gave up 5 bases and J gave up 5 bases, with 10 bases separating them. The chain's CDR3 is CASSATRNEQYF. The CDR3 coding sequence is TGTGCCAGCAGTGCGACTAGGAACGAGCAGTACTTC.

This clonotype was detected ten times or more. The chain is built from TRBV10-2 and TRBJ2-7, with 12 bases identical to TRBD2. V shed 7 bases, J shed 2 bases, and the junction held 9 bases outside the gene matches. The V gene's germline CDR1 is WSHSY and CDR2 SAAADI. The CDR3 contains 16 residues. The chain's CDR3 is CASTGPTSGRTYEQYF. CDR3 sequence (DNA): TGCGCCAGCACAGGCCCCACTAGCGGGAGGACCTACGAGCAGTACTTC.

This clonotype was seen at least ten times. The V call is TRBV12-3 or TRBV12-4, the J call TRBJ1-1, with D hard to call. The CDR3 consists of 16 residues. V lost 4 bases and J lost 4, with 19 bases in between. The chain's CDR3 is CASSSTRGGSRTEAFF. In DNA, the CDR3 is TGTGCCAGCAGTTCAACCCGGGGAGGGTCGCGCACTGAAGCTTTCTTT.

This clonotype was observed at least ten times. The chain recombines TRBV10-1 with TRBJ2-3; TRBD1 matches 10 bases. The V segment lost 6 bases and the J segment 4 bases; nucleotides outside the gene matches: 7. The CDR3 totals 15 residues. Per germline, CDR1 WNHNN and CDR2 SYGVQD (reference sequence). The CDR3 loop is CASRPGQGVADTQYF. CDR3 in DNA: TGCGCCAGCAGACCTGGACAGGGGGTGGCAGATACGCAGTATTTT.

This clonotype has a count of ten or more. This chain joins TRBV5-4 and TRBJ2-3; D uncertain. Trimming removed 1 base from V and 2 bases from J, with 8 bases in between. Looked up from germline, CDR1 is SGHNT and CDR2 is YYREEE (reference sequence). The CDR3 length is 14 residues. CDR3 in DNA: TGTGCCAGCAGCTTGTTGCCTACCACAGATACGCAGTATTTT. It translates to CASSLLPTTDTQYF.

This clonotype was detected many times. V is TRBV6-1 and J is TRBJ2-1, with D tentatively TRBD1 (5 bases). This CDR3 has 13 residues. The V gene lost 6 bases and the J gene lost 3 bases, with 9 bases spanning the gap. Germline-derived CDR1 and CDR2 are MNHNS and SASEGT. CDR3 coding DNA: TGTGCCAGCAGAGCGACAGTCTACAATGAGCAGTTCTTC. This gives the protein CASRATVYNEQFF.

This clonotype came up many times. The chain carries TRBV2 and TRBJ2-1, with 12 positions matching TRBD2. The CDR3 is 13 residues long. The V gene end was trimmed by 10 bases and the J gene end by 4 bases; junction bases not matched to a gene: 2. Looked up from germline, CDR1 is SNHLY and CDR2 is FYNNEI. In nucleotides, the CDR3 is TGTGCCACCACTAGCGGGAGGTACAATGAGCAGTTCTTC. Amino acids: CATTSGRYNEQFF.

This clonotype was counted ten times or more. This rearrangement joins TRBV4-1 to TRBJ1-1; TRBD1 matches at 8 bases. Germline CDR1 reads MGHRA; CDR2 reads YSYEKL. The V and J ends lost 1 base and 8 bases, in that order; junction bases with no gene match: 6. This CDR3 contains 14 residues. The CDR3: CASSQATGALEAFF. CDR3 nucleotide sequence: TGCGCCAGCAGCCAAGCGACAGGGGCTTTAGAAGCTTTCTTT.

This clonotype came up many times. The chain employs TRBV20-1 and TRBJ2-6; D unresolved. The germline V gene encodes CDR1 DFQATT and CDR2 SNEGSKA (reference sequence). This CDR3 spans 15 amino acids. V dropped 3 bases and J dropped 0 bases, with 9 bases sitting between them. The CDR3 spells CSASSPNSGANVLTF. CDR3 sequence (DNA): TGCAGTGCTAGCTCACCGAACTCTGGGGCCAACGTCCTGACTTTC.

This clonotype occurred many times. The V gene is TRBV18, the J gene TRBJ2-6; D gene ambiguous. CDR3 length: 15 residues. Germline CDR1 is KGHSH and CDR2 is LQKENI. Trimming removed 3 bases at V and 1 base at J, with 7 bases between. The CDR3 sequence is CASSPTTSGANVLTF. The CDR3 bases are TGTGCCAGCTCACCCACAACTTCTGGGGCCAACGTCCTGACTTTC.

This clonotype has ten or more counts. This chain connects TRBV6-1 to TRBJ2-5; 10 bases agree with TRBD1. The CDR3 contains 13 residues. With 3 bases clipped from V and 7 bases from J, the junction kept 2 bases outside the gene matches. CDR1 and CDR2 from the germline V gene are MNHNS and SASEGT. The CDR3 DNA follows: TGTGCCAGCAGTGAGGGACAGGGGCGGACCCAGTACTTC. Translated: CASSEGQGRTQYF.

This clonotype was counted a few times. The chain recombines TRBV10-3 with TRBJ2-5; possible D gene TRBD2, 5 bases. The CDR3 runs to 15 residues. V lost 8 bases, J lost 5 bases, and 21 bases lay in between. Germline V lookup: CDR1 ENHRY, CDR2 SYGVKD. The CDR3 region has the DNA TGTGCCATCGTCCTTCCCCTTCTTTGGAGGGAGACCCAGTACTTC. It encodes CAIVLPLLWRETQYF.

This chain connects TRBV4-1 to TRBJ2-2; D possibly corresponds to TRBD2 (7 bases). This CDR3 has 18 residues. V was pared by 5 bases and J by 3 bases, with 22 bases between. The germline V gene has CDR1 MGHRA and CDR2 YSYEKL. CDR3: CASSSYKGGRGDTGELFF. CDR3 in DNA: TGCGCCAGCAGCTCATACAAGGGGGGGAGGGGCGACACCGGGGAGCTGTTTTTT.

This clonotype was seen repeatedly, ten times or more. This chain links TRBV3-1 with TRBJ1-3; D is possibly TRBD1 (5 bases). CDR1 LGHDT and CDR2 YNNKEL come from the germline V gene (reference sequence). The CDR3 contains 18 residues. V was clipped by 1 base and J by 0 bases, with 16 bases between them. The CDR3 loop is CASSQGGEALISGNTIYF. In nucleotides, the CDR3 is TGTGCCAGCAGCCAAGGGGGGGAGGCCCTGATCTCTGGAAACACCATATATTTT.

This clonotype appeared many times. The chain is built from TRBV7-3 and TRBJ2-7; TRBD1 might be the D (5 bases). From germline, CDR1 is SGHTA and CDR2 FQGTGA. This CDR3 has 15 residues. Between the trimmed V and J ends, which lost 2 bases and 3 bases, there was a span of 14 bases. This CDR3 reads CASSLVPFRDYEQYF. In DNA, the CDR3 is TGTGCCAGCAGCTTAGTCCCGTTCAGGGACTACGAGCAGTACTTC.

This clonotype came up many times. CDR3 nucleotide sequence: TGTGCCAGCAGTGAGGGGTTGGGACAGTCCTTTAGCGGTTTCTCCTACGAGCAGTACTTC. The encoded protein is CASSEGLGQSFSGFSYEQYF. V usage is TRBV2 and J usage is TRBJ2-7, with a tentative D call TRBD1 (7 bases). Germline V gene sequence: CDR1 SNHLY, CDR2 FYNNEI. V lost 3 bases to trimming and J lost 0 bases, with 27 bases between them. The CDR3 spans 20 residues.

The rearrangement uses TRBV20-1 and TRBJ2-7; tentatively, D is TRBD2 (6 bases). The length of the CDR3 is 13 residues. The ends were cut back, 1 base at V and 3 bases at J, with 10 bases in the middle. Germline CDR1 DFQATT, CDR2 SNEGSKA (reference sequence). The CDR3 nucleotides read TGCAGTGCTAGAGGCGGGATAGACTACGAGCAGTACTTC. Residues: CSARGGIDYEQYF.

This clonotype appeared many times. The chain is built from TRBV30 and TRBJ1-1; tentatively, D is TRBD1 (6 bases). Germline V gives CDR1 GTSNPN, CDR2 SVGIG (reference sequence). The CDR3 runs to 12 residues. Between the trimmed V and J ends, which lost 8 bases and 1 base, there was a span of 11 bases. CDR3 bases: TGTGCCACCGGGACATCGAACACTGAAGCTTTCTTT. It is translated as CATGTSNTEAFF.

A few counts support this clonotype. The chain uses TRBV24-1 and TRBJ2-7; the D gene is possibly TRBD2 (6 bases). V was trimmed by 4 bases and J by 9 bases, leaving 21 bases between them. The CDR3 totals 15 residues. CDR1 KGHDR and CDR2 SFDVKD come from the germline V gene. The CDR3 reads CATSDSAGLDIVQYF. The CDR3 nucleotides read TGTGCCACCAGTGACAGTGCGGGACTTGATATTGTGCAGTACTTC.